The clone carrying this T cell receptor (beta chain) was picked up one time. The germline gives CDR1 SGHAT, CDR2 FQNNGV. This CDR3 comprises 13 residues. Unmatched junction bases numbered 6, after V lost 6 bases and J lost 7 bases. The sample comes from a study of shared T cell receptors in the human thymus. Produced via immunoSEQ multiplex PCR; TCRdb's table is partial and in-frame only. The sample includes 500,000 to 750,000 clones, around nine tenths seen only once; the top ten take 0.01%. These data were also reused for a study on human thymus T cells. From that paper: Immunologically healthy infants in Finland undergoing congenital heart defect surgery were the donors.

The clonotype comes from a boy under two years old with a congenital heart defect. The sequencing input was thymocytes. This chain links TRBV11-2 with TRBJ2-4; 7 positions agree with TRBD2. The CDR3 here is CASRAAGVNIQYF. The DNA of the CDR3 is TGTGCCAGCAGGGCCGCGGGGGTGAACATTCAGTACTTC.